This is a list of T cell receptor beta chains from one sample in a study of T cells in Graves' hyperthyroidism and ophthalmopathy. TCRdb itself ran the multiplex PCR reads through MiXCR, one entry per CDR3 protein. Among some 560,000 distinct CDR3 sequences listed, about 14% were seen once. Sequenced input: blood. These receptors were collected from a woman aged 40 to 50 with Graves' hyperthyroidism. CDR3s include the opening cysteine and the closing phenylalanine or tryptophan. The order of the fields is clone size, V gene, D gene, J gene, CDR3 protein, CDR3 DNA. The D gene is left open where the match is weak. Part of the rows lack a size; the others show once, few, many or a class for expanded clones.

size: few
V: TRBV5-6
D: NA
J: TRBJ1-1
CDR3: CASTLPGNTEAFF
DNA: TGTGCCAGCACCCTGCCGGGAAACACTGAAGCTTTCTTT

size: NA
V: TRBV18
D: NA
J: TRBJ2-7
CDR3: CASSTGVVRNEQYF
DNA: TGTGCCAGCTCAACGGGGGTGGTGAGAAACGAGCAGTACTTC

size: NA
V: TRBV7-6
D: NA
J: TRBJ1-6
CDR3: CASSLSTNSPLHF
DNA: TGTGCCAGCAGTCTTTCAACAAATTCACCCCTCCACTTT

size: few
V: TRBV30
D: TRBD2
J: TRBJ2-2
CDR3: CAWSVPTSGYTGELFF
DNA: TGTGCCTGGAGTGTACCCACTAGCGGGTACACCGGGGAGCTGTTTTTT

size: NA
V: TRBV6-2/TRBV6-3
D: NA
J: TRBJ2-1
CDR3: CASPSKTSSYNEQFF
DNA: TGTGCCAGTCCCAGTAAAACCTCCTCCTACAATGAGCAGTTCTTC

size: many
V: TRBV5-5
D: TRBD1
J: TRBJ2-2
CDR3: CASSPRGQGTGELFF
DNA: TGTGCCAGCAGCCCTAGAGGACAGGGAACCGGGGAGCTGTTTTTT

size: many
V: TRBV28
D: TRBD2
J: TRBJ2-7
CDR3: CASSFGLAAGSQYF
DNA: TGTGCCAGCAGTTTCGGACTAGCGGCCGGTAGTCAGTACTTC

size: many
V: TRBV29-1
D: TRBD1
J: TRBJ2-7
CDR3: CSVVSGTASYEQYF
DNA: TGCAGCGTAGTATCCGGGACAGCCAGCTACGAGCAGTACTTC

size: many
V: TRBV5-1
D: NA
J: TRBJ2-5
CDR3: CASSALPGQLQETQYF
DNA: TGCGCCAGCAGCGCCCTGCCGGGACAACTACAAGAGACCCAGTACTTC

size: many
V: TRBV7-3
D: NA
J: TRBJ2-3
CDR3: CASSLSLSSTDTQYF
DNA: TGTGCCAGCAGCTTAAGCCTTAGTAGCACAGATACGCAGTATTTT

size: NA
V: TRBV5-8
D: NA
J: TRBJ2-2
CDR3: CASLRSRDGGTGELFF
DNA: TGTGCCAGCTTGCGTAGCAGAGATGGTGGCACCGGGGAGCTGTTTTTT

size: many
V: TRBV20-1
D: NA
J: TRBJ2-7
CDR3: CSARSGTTTGVYEQYF
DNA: TGCAGTGCTCGCTCAGGAACCACTACGGGTGTCTACGAGCAGTACTTC

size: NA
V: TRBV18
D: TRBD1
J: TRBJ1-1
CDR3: CASSRGQGMETEAFF
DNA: TGTGCCAGCTCACGCGGACAGGGGATGGAAACTGAAGCTTTCTTT

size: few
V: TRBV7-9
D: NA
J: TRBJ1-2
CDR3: CASSLATANYGYTF
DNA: TGTGCCAGCAGCTTAGCGACAGCTAACTATGGCTACACCTTC

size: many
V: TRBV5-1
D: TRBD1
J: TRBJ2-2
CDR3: CASSMRQGARTGELFF
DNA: TGCGCCAGCAGCATGCGACAGGGGGCTCGGACCGGGGAGCTGTTTTTT

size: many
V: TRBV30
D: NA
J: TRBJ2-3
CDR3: CAWGVGWGDLDTQYF
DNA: TGTGCCTGGGGGGTAGGTTGGGGAGATTTGGATACGCAGTATTTT

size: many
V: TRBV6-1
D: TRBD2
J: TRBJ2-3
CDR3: CASTESSGNTDTQYF
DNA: TGTGCCAGCACCGAAAGTAGCGGGAACACAGATACGCAGTATTTT

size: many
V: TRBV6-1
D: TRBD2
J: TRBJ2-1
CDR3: CASWSWTSGNEQFF
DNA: TGTGCCAGCTGGTCCTGGACTAGCGGTAATGAGCAGTTCTTC

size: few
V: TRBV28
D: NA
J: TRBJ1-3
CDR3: CASRQGGKTSGNTIYF
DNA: TGTGCCAGCAGACAAGGGGGTAAGACCTCTGGAAACACCATATATTTT

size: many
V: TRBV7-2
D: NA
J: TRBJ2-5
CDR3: CASSLTRHETQYF
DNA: TGTGCCAGCAGCTTGACCCGACACGAGACCCAGTACTTC

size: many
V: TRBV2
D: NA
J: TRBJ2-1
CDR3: CASLGSGVNEQFF
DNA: TGTGCCAGTCTAGGGTCAGGGGTCAATGAGCAGTTCTTC

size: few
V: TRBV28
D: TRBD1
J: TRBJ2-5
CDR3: CASSFSQGARETQYF
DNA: TGTGCCAGCAGTTTTTCCCAGGGGGCCAGGGAGACCCAGTACTTC

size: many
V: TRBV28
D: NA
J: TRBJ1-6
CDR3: CASSLETVGSPLHF
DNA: TGTGCCAGCAGTTTGGAGACAGTCGGTTCACCCCTCCACTTT

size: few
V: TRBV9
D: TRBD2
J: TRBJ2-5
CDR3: CASSVESSGSRETQYF
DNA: TGTGCCAGCAGCGTAGAGTCTAGCGGGAGTAGAGAGACCCAGTACTTC

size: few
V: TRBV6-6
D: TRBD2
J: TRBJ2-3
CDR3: CASSYSIQKPGLAGDWTDTQYF
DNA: TGTGCCAGCAGTTACTCAATACAGAAACCGGGACTAGCGGGAGATTGGACAGATACGCAGTATTTT

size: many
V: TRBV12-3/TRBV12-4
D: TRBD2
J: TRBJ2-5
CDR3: CASRFSAGGETQYF
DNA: TGTGCCAGCAGGTTTTCTGCGGGAGGGGAGACCCAGTACTTC

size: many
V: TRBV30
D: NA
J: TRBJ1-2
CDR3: CAWSLPTLGYTF
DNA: TGTGCCTGGAGTCTACCCACTCTTGGCTACACCTTC

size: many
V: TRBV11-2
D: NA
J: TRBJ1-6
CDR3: CASSLKGFYSPLHF
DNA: TGTGCCAGCAGCTTAAAGGGATTCTATTCACCCCTCCACTTT

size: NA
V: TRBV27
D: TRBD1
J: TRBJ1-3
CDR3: CASRSGTGPSGNTIYF
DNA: TGTGCCAGCAGGTCCGGGACAGGGCCCTCTGGAAACACCATATATTTT

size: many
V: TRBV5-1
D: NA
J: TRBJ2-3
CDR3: CASSLRGQSTDTQYF
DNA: TGCGCCAGCAGCTTGCGGGGGCAGAGCACAGATACGCAGTATTTT

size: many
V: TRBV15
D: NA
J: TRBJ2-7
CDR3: CATAGTTYEQYF
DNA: TGTGCCACCGCGGGCACCACCTACGAGCAGTACTTC

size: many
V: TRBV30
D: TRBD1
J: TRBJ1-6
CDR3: CAWSTGVRSPLHF
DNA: TGTGCCTGGAGTACAGGGGTGAGGTCACCCCTCCACTTT

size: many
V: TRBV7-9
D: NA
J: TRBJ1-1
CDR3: CASSLQGSADTEAFF
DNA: TGTGCCAGCAGCTTACAGGGGTCCGCGGACACTGAAGCTTTCTTT

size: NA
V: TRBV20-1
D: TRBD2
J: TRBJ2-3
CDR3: CSARALTSGSPDTQYF
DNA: TGCAGTGCTAGAGCCCTCACTAGCGGGAGTCCAGATACGCAGTATTTT

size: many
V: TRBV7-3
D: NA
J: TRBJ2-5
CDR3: CASSLSTRETQYF
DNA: TGTGCCAGCAGCTTAAGTACCCGGGAGACCCAGTACTTC

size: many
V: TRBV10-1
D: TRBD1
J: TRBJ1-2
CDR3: CASSPGTAGGYTF
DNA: TGCGCCAGCAGTCCAGGGACAGCTGGGGGCTACACCTTC

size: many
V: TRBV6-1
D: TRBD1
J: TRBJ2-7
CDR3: CASRTGTGTYEQYF
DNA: TGTGCCAGCAGGACCGGGACAGGTACCTACGAGCAGTACTTC

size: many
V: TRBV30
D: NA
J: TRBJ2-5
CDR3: CAWSEGGRQETQYF
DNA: TGTGCCTGGAGTGAGGGGGGTCGGCAAGAGACCCAGTACTTC